The sample holds a few counts of the clone carrying this T cell receptor (beta chain). These data are taken from a study of response to subunit inactivated influenza vaccine. There are 17 residues in the CDR3. The V segment lost 4 bases and the J segment 2 bases; nucleotides outside the gene matches: 2. Germline V CDR1 and CDR2: LGHNA, YNFKEQ. TCRdb analysed the RT-PCR reads with MiXCR anew, one entry per CDR3 protein. Of hundreds of thousands of distinct CDR3 sequences in the sample, under 20% are singletons; the top ten hold about 11%. The clonotype comes from a man aged 45-65 years who received an inactivated influenza vaccine. V gene TRBV4-2 combines with J gene TRBJ2-2; TRBD2 agrees at 15 bases. The specimen was PBMCs from blood, collected around 5 days after vaccination. This CDR3 is CASSPGLAGGNTGELFF. The CDR3 DNA reads TGTGCCAGCAGCCCGGGACTAGCGGGGGGTAACACCGGGGAGCTGTTTTTT.